The 16 T cell receptor beta chains below all came from one sample that was sequenced in a study of Ad26.COV2.S vaccination and SARS-CoV-2 variants. The treatment denotes: about 20 received Ad26.COV2.S at low or high dose, single or two shots; roughly five received placebo; per-sample allocation not given. Samples analyzed were those drawn on day 63 after the first vaccine or placebo injection. Profiling relied on immunoSEQ multiplex PCR, and the TCRdb table lists in-frame clones only, not all of them. This table holds a few hundred thousand clones, approximately 90% found once. Material: peripheral blood, obtained in a trial of Ad26.COV2.S vaccine versus placebo. The receptor source for this set is a person aged 18-65 years who received the Ad26.COV2.S COVID-19 vaccine or a placebo.

This clone has just one count. This chain links TRBV10-3 with TRBJ2-3, with D unresolved. The germline V gene has CDR1 ENHRY and CDR2 SYGVKD. The CDR3 has 14 amino acids. With 3 bases removed from V and 1 base from J, the gap between germline ends came to 8 bases. The CDR3 nucleotides read TGTGCCATCAGTGATGTCCTTCGCACAGATACGCAGTATTTT. Its protein product is CAISDVLRTDTQYF.

This chain uses TRBV25-1 with TRBJ2-7; D unresolved. This CDR3 has 14 residues. The V and J ends lost 4 bases and 1 base respectively, with 11 bases between them. Looked up from germline, CDR1 is MGHDK and CDR2 is SYGVNS. The CDR3 DNA is TGTGCCAGCAGTGGATCCGGGTCTTCCTACGAGCAGTACTTC. This sequence encodes CASSGSGSSYEQYF.

This chain uses TRBV18 with TRBJ2-1; D may be TRBD2 (6 bases). The CDR3 is 16 amino acids. Germline V gene sequence: CDR1 KGHSH, CDR2 LQKENI. V lost 3 bases and J lost 3, with 15 bases in between. CDR3 coding DNA: TGTGCCAGCTCACCGAGAGGACTACCCAACTACAATGAGCAGTTCTTC. Translated: CASSPRGLPNYNEQFF.

The chain is built from TRBV18 and TRBJ2-7, with 13 bases matching TRBD2. J was trimmed by 2 bases and V by 4 bases; bases with no gene match: 2. The CDR3 is made up of 15 amino acids. The V gene's germline CDR1 is KGHSH and CDR2 LQKENI. CDR3: CASSRGTSGTYEQYV. In nucleotides, the CDR3 is TGTGCCAGCTCACGAGGGACTAGCGGGACCTACGAGCAGTACGTC.

The DNA for the CDR3 is TGTGCCAGCAGCCCCGGATCCCGGAACACCGGGGAGCTGTTTTTT. Amino acid sequence: CASSPGSRNTGELFF. The gene calls are TRBV7-9 and TRBJ2-2; D is ambiguous. The germline gives CDR1 SEHNR, CDR2 FQNEAQ (reference sequence). V lost 5 bases and J 1 base, leaving 11 bases between the germline ends. The CDR3 extends over 15 amino acids. The variable domain in full, with the rest retrieved from reference TRBV7-9 and TRBJ2-2, is DTGVSQNPRHKITKRGQNVTFRCDPISEHNRLYWYRQTLGQGPEFLTYFQNEAQLEKSRLLSDRFSAERPKGSFSTLEIQRTEQGDSAMYLCASSPGSRNTGELFFGEGSRLTVL.

The chain carries TRBV6-2 or TRBV6-3 and TRBJ2-2; D unclear. V lost 1 base and J lost 6, with 3 bases in between. This CDR3 is built from 12 residues. Germline CDR1 is MNHEY and CDR2 is SVGEGT. The CDR3 DNA sequence: TGTGCCAGCAGTTACTGGGCCGGGGAGCTGTTTTTT. Translated, it gives CASSYWAGELFF.

The chain employs TRBV12-3 or TRBV12-4 and TRBJ1-1, with 10 nucleotides matching TRBD1. Germline trimming cut 6 bases from V and 11 bases from J; bases unmatched to any gene: 3. The CDR3 contains 11 residues. CDR3 protein: CASSWDRGAFF. DNA of the CDR3: TGTGCCAGCAGCTGGGACAGGGGTGCTTTCTTT.

The J gene is TRBJ1-5, the V gene TRBV19; TRBD1 is a possible D gene (6 bases). The CDR3 has 16 residues. Trimming removed 3 bases at V and 7 bases at J, with 19 bases between. Germline values: CDR1 LNHDA, CDR2 SQIVND (reference sequence). DNA for the CDR3: TGTGCCAGTAGTATTTCCTCGGGACACTTCGGGCAGCCCCAGCATTTT. It yields the protein CASSISSGHFGQPQHF.

The rearrangement links TRBV12-5 to TRBJ1-2, with no clear D. Germline V lookup: CDR1 LGHNT, CDR2 FRNRAP. The CDR3 covers 14 residues. The germline V and J ends were trimmed by 3 bases and 7 bases, with 15 bases remaining between them. The CDR3 DNA follows: TGTGCTAGTGGTTTATCCGACATCCTATTTGGCTACACCTTC. Protein product: CASGLSDILFGYTF. Drawing the rest from reference TRBV12-5 and TRBJ1-2, the complete variable domain is DARVTQTPRHKVTEMGQEVTMRCQPILGHNTVFWYRQTMMQGLELLAYFRNRAPLDDSGMPKDRFSAEMPDATLATLKIQPSEPRDSAVYFCASGLSDILFGYTFGSGTRLTVV.

The chain is built from TRBV5-1 and TRBJ2-7; possibly TRBD1 or TRBD2 for D (5 bases each). This CDR3 contains 16 residues. Trimming pared 4 bases from V and 1 base from J, leaving 18 bases between. The germline V gene encodes CDR1 SGHRS and CDR2 YFSETQ. In DNA form, the CDR3 reads TGCGCCAGCAGCCGTTCTACCGGGACGGGATCCTACGAGCAGTACTTC. Translation gives CASSRSTGTGSYEQYF.

The chain recombines TRBV6-6 with TRBJ1-1; D possibly corresponds to TRBD1 (5 bases). This CDR3 is built from 12 residues. Trimming removed 6 bases from V and 5 bases from J, with 10 bases in between. The germline V gene has CDR1 MNHNY and CDR2 SVGAGI (reference sequence). The CDR3 spells CASSRQFTEAFF. The CDR3 DNA reads TGTGCCAGCAGCCGACAGTTTACTGAAGCTTTCTTT.

The rearrangement uses TRBV6-6 and TRBJ2-5; 8 bases map to TRBD2. The CDR3 covers 14 residues. CDR1 is MNHNY and CDR2 is SVGAGI in the germline V gene (reference sequence). The trim removed 2 bases at V and 2 bases at J, leaving 1 base unmatched. CDR3 DNA sequence: TGTGCCAGCAGTTACGGCGGGGGGCAAGAGACCCAGTACTTC. Protein: CASSYGGGQETQYF.

The rearrangement links TRBV5-1 to TRBJ2-7, with no clear D. Trimming removed 7 bases from V and 2 bases from J, with 10 bases in between. Germline CDR1 is SGHRS and CDR2 is YFSETQ. The CDR3 runs to 12 residues. The CDR3 loop is CASSNRTYEQYF. In DNA, the CDR3 is TGCGCCAGCTCGAATAGAACCTACGAGCAGTACTTC.

Note on this clone: Other DNA sequences within the sample encode an identical CDR3. Here the CDR3 reads CASSLGLAGVDTQYF. CDR3 coding DNA: TGTGCCAGCAGTTTGGGACTAGCGGGAGTTGATACGCAGTATTTT. The rearrangement links TRBV6-2 or TRBV6-3 to TRBJ2-3, with 14 nucleotides matching TRBD2. The CDR3 is 15 amino acids. V lost 4 bases and J lost 6; bases outside the gene matches: 3. Germline V CDR1 and CDR2: MNHEY, SVGEGT.

The CDR3 bases are TGTGCCAGCAGCCTCCTCACTTCTGGGGCCAACGTCCTGACTTTC. Protein: CASSLLTSGANVLTF. This sequence joins TRBV5-8 and TRBJ2-6; no firm D call. The germline V gene has CDR1 SGHTS and CDR2 YDEGEE. The CDR3 extends over 15 amino acids. V was clipped by 4 bases and J by 1 base, with 9 bases between them.

The J gene is TRBJ2-2, the V gene TRBV7-9; D is possibly TRBD1 (6 bases). The germline CDR1 and CDR2 sequences are SEHNR and FQNEAQ (reference sequence). The CDR3 loop spans 16 amino acids. Trimming removed 6 bases at V and 2 bases at J, with 16 bases between. CDR3 sequence: CASSLTGLRNTGELFF. The CDR3 DNA sequence: TGTGCCAGCAGTCTCACAGGGTTGAGAAACACCGGGGAGCTGTTTTTT.